Following are 13 T cell receptor beta chains from one sample sequenced in a study of beta chain features in type 1 diabetes. Study-level results: Shorter TCRB CDR3s, moderately but significantly so, marked every one of the four CD4+ subsets in Type 1 diabetes patients.

Which antigens these TCRs recognize remains unknown. As every portion of the isolated RNA was reverse transcribed, the sequencing read expressed TCRB transcripts. This table comes from immunoSEQ multiplex PCR, and its TCRdb copy is limited to in-frame clones, with some not included. The table records around 310,000 clones, less than 15% of them present only once. The sequenced material came from naive CD4+ T cells from blood. The origin of the receptors is a woman aged 18 to 35 with type 1 diabetes.

A few counts support this clone. The gene calls are TRBV7-9 and TRBJ2-1; TRBD2 matches at 12 bases. The length of the CDR3 is 19 residues. Germline trimming cut 2 bases from V and 5 bases from J; bases unmatched to any gene: 13. Germline V gives CDR1 SEHNR, CDR2 FQNEAQ (reference sequence). The DNA for the CDR3 is TGTGCCAGCAGCTTATTAACTATCGGGGGACTAGCGGGCGACAATGAGCAGTTCTTC. Amino acid sequence: CASSLLTIGGLAGDNEQFF.

The V and J genes are TRBV5-1 and TRBJ1-5, with unresolved D. This CDR3 has 13 amino acids. V lost 0 bases, J lost 4 bases, and 5 bases lay in between. Germline CDR1 and CDR2: SGHRS and YFSETQ. CDR3 bases: TGCGCCAGCAGCTTGGAACGGAATCAGCCCCAGCATTTT. Translation: CASSLERNQPQHF. Combining the CDR3 with reference TRBV5-1 and TRBJ1-5 gives the whole variable domain KAGVTQTPRYLIKTRGQQVTLSCSPISGHRSVSWYQQTPGQGLQFLFEYFSETQRNKGNFPGRFSGRQFSNSRSEMNVSTLELGDSALYLCASSLERNQPQHFGDGTRLSIL.

The chain couples TRBV7-2 to TRBJ1-4, with D hard to call. Per germline, CDR1 SGHTA and CDR2 FQGNSA. V lost 4 bases and J lost 4, with 4 bases in between. The CDR3 loop spans 12 amino acids. Here the CDR3 reads CASSSYNEKLFF. The CDR3 DNA reads TGTGCCAGCAGCTCCTATAATGAAAAACTGTTTTTT.

The chain joins TRBV29-1 to TRBJ2-7, with D possibly being TRBD1 (6 bases). The germline CDR1 and CDR2 sequences are SQVTM and ANQGSEA. Trimming cost V 5 bases and J 3 bases, with 20 bases left between them. The CDR3 loop spans 15 amino acids. Here the CDR3 DNA reads TGCAGCGTTCGGTCAGAGAGGGGGAGACTCTACGAGCAGTACTTC. This gives the protein CSVRSERGRLYEQYF.

There are a few counts of this clone. V gene TRBV30 combines with J gene TRBJ2-2; D not certain. Germline-derived CDR1 and CDR2 are GTSNPN and SVGIG (reference sequence). V was shortened by 2 bases and J by 6 bases, with 7 bases between the two germline ends. This CDR3 has 12 residues. The chain's CDR3 is CAWSPSAGELFF. In nucleotides, the CDR3 is TGTGCCTGGAGTCCGTCCGCCGGGGAGCTGTTTTTT.

This clone has only a few counts. Compared with germline, one end of the junction differs, possibly owing to a read error. The rearrangement uses TRBV20-1 and TRBJ2-1; tentative D call: TRBD2 (6 bases). Germline CDR1 and CDR2: DFQATT and SNEGSKA (reference sequence). The CDR3 has 10 residues. As DNA, the CDR3 is TGCAGTGCTAGGGAGGAACGGGAGATCTTC. Its protein is CSAREEREIF.

Only a few counts were recorded for this clone. V gene TRBV9 combines with J gene TRBJ2-6; TRBD1 matches 8 bases. Germline V gene sequence: CDR1 SGDLS, CDR2 YYNGEE. J lost 3 bases, V lost 4 bases, and 6 bases had no gene match. The CDR3 consists of 16 residues. CDR3 region: CASSTHGQGGANVLTF. The CDR3 coding sequence is TGTGCCAGCAGCACCCATGGACAGGGTGGGGCCAACGTCCTGACTTTC.

The rearrangement uses TRBV7-9 and TRBJ2-3, with 10 nucleotides matching TRBD2. This CDR3 is built from 16 residues. CDR1 and CDR2 (germline): SEHNR, FQNEAQ (reference sequence). V was clipped by 2 bases and J by 3 bases; unmatched bases: 5. The CDR3 region is CASSLSQAGGTDTQYF. CDR3 DNA sequence: TGTGCCAGCAGCTTATCGCAAGCGGGAGGGACAGATACGCAGTATTTT.

In its sample, this clone was seen a few times. Other DNA variants within this sample encode the same CDR3. The rearrangement uses TRBV30 and TRBJ1-1; 7 bases map to TRBD1. The CDR3 covers 13 residues. CDR1 and CDR2 (germline): GTSNPN, SVGIG (reference sequence). V trimming: 3 bases; J trimming: 1 base; junction bases outside the gene matches: 2. The CDR3 loop is CAWRGQPNTEAFF. CDR3 sequence (DNA): TGTGCCTGGAGGGGACAGCCGAACACTGAAGCTTTCTTT.

At least ten counts were recorded for this clone. This sequence joins TRBV23-1 and TRBJ2-7; 8 positions agree with TRBD1. TRBV23-1 is filed as an ORF, its function uncertain. V trimming: 3 bases; J trimming: 4 bases; junction bases outside the gene matches: 8. The CDR3 extends over 15 amino acids. The CDR3 DNA reads TGCGCCAGCAGTCACCATACAGGGGACAGGTACGAGCAGTACGTC. Protein product: CASSHHTGDRYEQYV.

The rearrangement uses TRBV30 and TRBJ2-7, with TRBD1 matching over 8 bases. The CDR3 runs to 13 residues. Per germline, CDR1 GTSNPN and CDR2 SVGIG (reference sequence). Unmatched junction bases numbered 7, after V lost 2 bases and J lost 7 bases. CDR3 sequence reads: CAWSRSGGSEQYV. The CDR3 DNA is TGTGCCTGGAGTAGGTCAGGGGGCTCGGAGCAGTACGTC.

V is TRBV2 and J is TRBJ2-2; 10 nucleotides agree with TRBD2. With 9 bases clipped from V and 6 bases from J, the junction kept 4 bases outside the gene matches. This CDR3 is built from 13 residues. Germline V lookup: CDR1 SNHLY, CDR2 FYNNEI. CDR3 amino acids: CASSGTSAGELFF. The CDR3 DNA is TGTGCCAGTTCCGGGACTAGCGCCGGGGAGCTGTTTTTT.

V usage is TRBV7-6 and J usage is TRBJ2-5, with D uncertain. CDR3 length: 12 residues. Trimming took off 3 bases at V and 5 bases at J, with 7 bases between the two ends. The germline gives CDR1 SGHVS, CDR2 FNYEAQ. CDR3 in amino acids: CASSFQAETQYF. Here the CDR3 DNA reads TGTGCCAGCAGCTTTCAAGCGGAGACCCAGTACTTC.